These T cell receptor beta chains were read from a single sample in a study of spatial heterogeneity in lung cancer. MiXCR, run by TCRdb on the 5' RACE reads, gives a single entry per CDR3 protein. Among over 9,500 distinct CDR3 sequences listed, around 3.5% were seen once. This specimen consisted of PBMCs, obtained at surgery. All receptors derive from a female donor with early-stage non-small cell lung cancer. The CDR3 runs from the conserved cysteine through the conserved F or W. The D gene is left open where the match is weak. Clone sizes are given selectively: once, few, many, or a class where the clone is expanded.

>TRBD1|TRBJ2-1|TRBV15|NA
TGTGCCACCGAGGACAGGGGTTACAATGAGCAGTTCTTC
CATEDRGYNEQFF
>NA|TRBJ2-1|TRBV11-1|many
TGTGCCAGCAGCTTAGTCCCCCTCGAACCCTACAATGAGCAGTTCTTC
CASSLVPLEPYNEQFF
>TRBD2|TRBJ2-4|TRBV11-2|many
TGTGCCAGCAGCTTAGGACCAAAAGCGGGGGACATTCAGTACTTC
CASSLGPKAGDIQYF
>NA|TRBJ2-4|TRBV28|many
TGTGCCAGCAGCTCGCTTGGGACTGCAAACATTCAGTACTTC
CASSSLGTANIQYF
>NA|TRBJ1-5|TRBV19|few
TGTGCCAGTATGACCGGAAGCCTCAATCAGCCCCAGCATTTT
CASMTGSLNQPQHF
>NA|TRBJ2-5|TRBV28|many
TGTGCCAGCAGGGCTAGCGTTCTAGAGACCCAGTACTTC
CASRASVLETQYF
>NA|TRBJ1-2|TRBV7-8|many
TGTGCCAGCAGCTTAGGGACAGTTAACTATGGCTACACCTTC
CASSLGTVNYGYTF
>TRBD2|TRBJ2-1|TRBV5-4|many
TGTGCCAGCAGCCCAGCGGGGCCCTCCTACAATGAGCAGTTCTTC
CASSPAGPSYNEQFF
>NA|TRBJ1-1|TRBV12-5|NA
TGTGCTAGTGGTTTGGAGCTGGGTAACACTGAAGCTTTCTTT
CASGLELGNTEAFF
>NA|TRBJ2-7|TRBV6-2/TRBV6-3|many
TGTGCCAGCAGTAACGCGGGTGTCGGGGAGCAGTACTTC
CASSNAGVGEQYF
>NA|TRBJ1-1|TRBV2|many
TGTGCCAGCAGTCTGGGGGACTGGGGCACTGAAGCTTTCTTT
CASSLGDWGTEAFF
>NA|TRBJ2-3|TRBV5-8|many
TGTGCCAGCAGCTTGGGTGCCGGCACAGATACGCAGTATTTT
CASSLGAGTDTQYF
>TRBD1|TRBJ2-7|TRBV5-4|many
TGTGCCAGCAGTTCCGGACAGGCGCCCTCCTACGAGCAGTACTTC
CASSSGQAPSYEQYF
>TRBD2|TRBJ2-3|TRBV7-2|NA
TGTGCCAGCAGCTTAGCTGGACTAGCGGGGGCAGATACGCAGTATTTT
CASSLAGLAGADTQYF
>NA|TRBJ2-2|TRBV7-2|few
TGTGCCAGCAGCCCCAGGGATCCCGGCGTTGGGGGGGAGCTGTTTTTT
CASSPRDPGVGGELFF
>NA|TRBJ1-5|TRBV5-8|many
TGTGCCAGCAGCCGGGTCGCAGGGACCGATCAGCCCCAGCATTTT
CASSRVAGTDQPQHF
>NA|TRBJ2-3|TRBV28|NA
TGTGCCAGCAGCCGGAGTAGCTCAGATACGCAGTATTTT
CASSRSSSDTQYF
>NA|TRBJ1-2|TRBV29-1|many
TGCAGCGTTGTATCTGCTAACTATGGCTACACCTTC
CSVVSANYGYTF
>NA|TRBJ2-7|TRBV20-1|large
TGCAGTGCTAGATTGGGGTACTCCTACGAGCAGTACTTC
CSARLGYSYEQYF
>NA|TRBJ1-5|TRBV12-3/TRBV12-4|many
TGTGCCAGCAGTTTTAATCGAAAGGGTCAGCCCCAGCATTTT
CASSFNRKGQPQHF
>NA|TRBJ1-1|TRBV24-1|many
TGTGCCACCAGGGGTTTTTCAAACACTGAAGCTTTCTTT
CATRGFSNTEAFF
>NA|TRBJ2-1|TRBV12-3/TRBV12-4|many
TGTGCCAGCAGGACGGGGGGCCGATTTCTTTACAATGAGCAGTTCTTC
CASRTGGRFLYNEQFF
>NA|TRBJ1-1|TRBV6-2/TRBV6-3|many
TGTGCCAGCGCCGATGGGGGCACTGAAGCTTTCTTT
CASADGGTEAFF
>TRBD1|TRBJ2-7|TRBV6-2/TRBV6-3|many
TGTGCCAGCAGTCTCGGACAGGTTATGTACTTC
CASSLGQVMYF
>NA|TRBJ1-1|TRBV9|medium-sized
TGTGCCAGCAGCATGGACGGCCTCATGAACACTGAAGCTTTCTTT
CASSMDGLMNTEAFF
>NA|TRBJ2-2|TRBV5-1|NA
TGCGCCAGCAGCAATAGCGGCACCGGGGAGCTGTTTTTT
CASSNSGTGELFF
>TRBD2|TRBJ2-4|TRBV10-3|few
TGTGCCATCAGTGGACTAGCGGGGGAACTATTAGCCAAAAACATTCAGTACTTC
CAISGLAGELLAKNIQYF
>NA|TRBJ2-7|TRBV21-1|many
TGTGCCAGCAGCTTACAGACAGGCCCAGACTACGAGCAGTACTTC
CASSLQTGPDYEQYF
>NA|TRBJ1-1|TRBV6-2/TRBV6-3|many
TGTGCCAGCAGAAACGGCCGGGACACTGAAGCTTTCTTT
CASRNGRDTEAFF
>TRBD1|TRBJ2-7|TRBV7-9|many
TGTGCCAGCAGCTTTCCGGGACAGGGGAACGAGCAGTACTTC
CASSFPGQGNEQYF
>TRBD1|TRBJ2-7|TRBV20-1|many
TGCAGTGCTAGAGATCTGCAGGGGGCTTCGGTCGAGCAGTACTTC
CSARDLQGASVEQYF
>TRBD2|TRBJ2-1|TRBV7-2|many
TGTGCCAGCAGGTCAGGGACTAGCGCCGATGAGCAGTTCTTC
CASRSGTSADEQFF
>NA|TRBJ1-2|TRBV28|many
TGTGCCAGCAGTTCCCCAGGGGCCGGCTACTATGGCTACACCTTC
CASSSPGAGYYGYTF
>NA|TRBJ1-2|TRBV20-1|many
TGCAGTGCTGACTCCTCGCGGGGGGCGGACTATGGCTACACCTTC
CSADSSRGADYGYTF
>NA|TRBJ1-4|TRBV14|many
TGTGCCAGCAGCCAGCTTACGGCTAATGAAAAACTGTTTTTT
CASSQLTANEKLFF
>NA|TRBJ2-5|TRBV6-2/TRBV6-3|many
TGTGCCAGCAGGCGGGACTCCCAAGAGACCCAGTACTTC
CASRRDSQETQYF
>TRBD2|TRBJ2-5|TRBV7-8|many
TGTGCCAGCAGCTTAAGGGAAGCGGGGGGCCGGGGAGAGACCCAGTACTTC
CASSLREAGGRGETQYF
>NA|TRBJ1-1|TRBV20-1|many
TGCAGTGCTAGTGAAGACAGCCGCATGAACACTGAAGCTTTCTTT
CSASEDSRMNTEAFF
>NA|TRBJ2-3|TRBV18|many
TGTGCCAGCTCACCCTCGGCGGGAGATACGCAGTATTTT
CASSPSAGDTQYF
>TRBD2|TRBJ2-3|TRBV19|many
TGTGCCAGTACCCCCCCTGGGGGGAGGGCCAGAGATACGCAGTATTTT
CASTPPGGRARDTQYF
>NA|TRBJ2-5|TRBV28|many
TGTGCCAGCAGTTTACGCCCCGGGACGCCCCGGGGAGAGACCCAGTACTTC
CASSLRPGTPRGETQYF
>TRBD1|TRBJ2-2|TRBV7-3|many
TGTGCCAGCAGCCCCGTTGGACAGGGGGCAACCGGGGAGCTGTTTTTT
CASSPVGQGATGELFF
>TRBD1|TRBJ2-7|TRBV28|many
TGTGCCAGCAGTTCGGACAGGGAAAGAGTGACGTCTGATTACGAGCAGTACTTC
CASSSDRERVTSDYEQYF
>TRBD1|TRBJ1-2|TRBV29-1|many
TGCAGCGCCGTGGGGACAGCAGGAGCTAACTATGGCTACACCTTC
CSAVGTAGANYGYTF
>NA|TRBJ2-5|TRBV6-1|many
TGTGCCACCAACCCGCAAGAGACCCAGTACTTC
CATNPQETQYF
>TRBD2|TRBJ2-5|TRBV5-1|many
TGCGCCAGCAGCGCCGGGACTAGCGTTAAAGAGACCCAGTACTTC
CASSAGTSVKETQYF
>TRBD2|TRBJ2-7|TRBV28|many
TGTGCCAGCAGGGAGGGACTAGCGGACGCCTACGAGCAGTACTTC
CASREGLADAYEQYF
>TRBD1|TRBJ1-5|TRBV28|many
TGTGCCAGCTCAAGGCTCGGTCCCGGGACAGAATTCAATCAGCCCCAGCATTTT
CASSRLGPGTEFNQPQHF
>NA|TRBJ2-5|TRBV20-1|many
TGCAGTGCCCAGGGACATCCCCCTCAAGAGACCCAGTACTTC
CSAQGHPPQETQYF
>TRBD1|TRBJ2-7|TRBV20-1|many
TGCAGTGCTAGAGGGCGGGACAGGCAGGTGGAGCAGTACTTC
CSARGRDRQVEQYF
>NA|TRBJ2-1|TRBV5-1|many
TGCGCCAGCAAAGGCGGGAACTCCTACAATGAGCAGTTCTTC
CASKGGNSYNEQFF
>NA|TRBJ2-7|TRBV25-1|many
TGTGCCAGCAGTGATTTAGGGGACGAGCAGTACTTC
CASSDLGDEQYF
>NA|TRBJ1-4|TRBV30|many
TGTGCCTGGAGTGAGGGGGGAAATGAAAAACTGTTTTTT
CAWSEGGNEKLFF
>TRBD2|TRBJ2-7|TRBV20-1|NA
TGCAGTGCTAGCCCGGGACTAGTGGGAGTCGAGCAGTACTTC
CSASPGLVGVEQYF
>NA|TRBJ2-7|TRBV7-2|many
TGTGCCAGCAGCTTATGGTCAGCGGCCTACGAGCAGTACTTC
CASSLWSAAYEQYF
>NA|TRBJ2-7|TRBV9|many
TGTGCCAGCAGCCAACGACTTCAAACCTCCGAGCAGTACTTC
CASSQRLQTSEQYF
>TRBD2|TRBJ2-2|TRBV7-6|NA
TGTGCCAGCAGCTCTAGCGGGGGGAACACCGGGGAGCTGTTTTTT
CASSSSGGNTGELFF
>NA|TRBJ2-5|TRBV29-1|hyperexpanded
TGCAGCCCTCGGATCCAAGAGACCCAGTACTTC
CSPRIQETQYF
>TRBD2|TRBJ2-1|TRBV6-5|many
TGTGCCAGCAGCACCGGGACTAGGGGATACAATGAGCAGTTCTTC
CASSTGTRGYNEQFF
>NA|TRBJ1-2|TRBV3-1|NA
TGTGCCAGCAGCCAGGGGCAGAATTATGGCTACACCTTC
CASSQGQNYGYTF